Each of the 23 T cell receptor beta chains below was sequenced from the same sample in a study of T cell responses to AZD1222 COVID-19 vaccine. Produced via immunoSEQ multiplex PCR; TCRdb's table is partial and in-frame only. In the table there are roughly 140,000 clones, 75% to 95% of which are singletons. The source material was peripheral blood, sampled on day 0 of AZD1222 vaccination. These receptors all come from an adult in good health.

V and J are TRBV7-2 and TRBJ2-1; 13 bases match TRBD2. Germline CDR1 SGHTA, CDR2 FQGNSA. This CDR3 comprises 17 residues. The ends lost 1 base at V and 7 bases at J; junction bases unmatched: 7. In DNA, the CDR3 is TGTGCCAGCAGCTTAGTTTCAAGGACTAGCGGGAGAAATGAGCAGTTCTTC. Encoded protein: CASSLVSRTSGRNEQFF.

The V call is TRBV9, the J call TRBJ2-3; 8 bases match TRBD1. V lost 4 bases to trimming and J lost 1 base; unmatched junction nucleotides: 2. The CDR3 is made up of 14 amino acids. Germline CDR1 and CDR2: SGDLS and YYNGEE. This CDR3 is CASSSGGRTDTQYF. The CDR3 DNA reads TGTGCCAGCAGCTCAGGGGGCCGCACAGATACGCAGTATTTT.

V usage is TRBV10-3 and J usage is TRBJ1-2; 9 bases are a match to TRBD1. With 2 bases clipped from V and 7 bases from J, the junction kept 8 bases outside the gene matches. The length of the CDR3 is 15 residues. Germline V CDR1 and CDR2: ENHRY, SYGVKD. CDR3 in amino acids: CAISERPGQGFGYTF. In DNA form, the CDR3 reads TGTGCCATCAGTGAGCGCCCGGGACAGGGTTTTGGCTACACCTTC.

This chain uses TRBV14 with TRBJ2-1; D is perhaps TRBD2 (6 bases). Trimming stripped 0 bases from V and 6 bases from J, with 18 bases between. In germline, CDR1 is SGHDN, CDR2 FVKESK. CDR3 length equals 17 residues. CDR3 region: CASSQDRSGVWSNEQFF. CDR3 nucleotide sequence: TGTGCCAGCAGCCAAGATAGGTCGGGAGTATGGAGCAATGAGCAGTTCTTC.

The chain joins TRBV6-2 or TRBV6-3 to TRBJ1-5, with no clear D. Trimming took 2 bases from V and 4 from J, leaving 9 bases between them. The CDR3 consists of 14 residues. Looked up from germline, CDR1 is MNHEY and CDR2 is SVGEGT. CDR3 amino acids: CASSYNSENQPQHF. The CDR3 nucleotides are TGTGCCAGCAGTTACAACAGCGAAAATCAGCCCCAGCATTTT.

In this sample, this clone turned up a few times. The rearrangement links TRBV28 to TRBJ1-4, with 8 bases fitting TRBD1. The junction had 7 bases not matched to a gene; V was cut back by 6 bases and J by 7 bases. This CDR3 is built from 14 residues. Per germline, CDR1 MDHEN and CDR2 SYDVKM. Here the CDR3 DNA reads TGTGCCAGCAGACCTACAGGGGGAGGTGAAAAACTGTTTTTT. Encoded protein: CASRPTGGGEKLFF.

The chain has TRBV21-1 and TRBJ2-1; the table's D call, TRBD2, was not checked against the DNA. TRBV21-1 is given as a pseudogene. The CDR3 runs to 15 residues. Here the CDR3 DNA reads TGTGCCAGGGCACGACAAGCGGGAGGGAAAAATGAGCAGTTCTTC. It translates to CARARQAGGKNEQFF.

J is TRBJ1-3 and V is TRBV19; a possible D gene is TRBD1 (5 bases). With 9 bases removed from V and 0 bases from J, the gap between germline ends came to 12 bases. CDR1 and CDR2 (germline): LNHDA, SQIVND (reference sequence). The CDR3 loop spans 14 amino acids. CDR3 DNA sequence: TGTGCCAGCAAACAGGTCACCTCTGGAAACACCATATATTTT. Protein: CASKQVTSGNTIYF.

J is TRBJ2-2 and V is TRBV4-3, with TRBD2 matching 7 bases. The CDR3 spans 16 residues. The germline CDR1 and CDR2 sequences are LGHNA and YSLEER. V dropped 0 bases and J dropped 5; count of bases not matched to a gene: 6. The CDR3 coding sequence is TGCGCCAGCAGCCAAGAAGAGTCGGGAGGTACCGGGGAGCTGTTTTTT. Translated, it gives CASSQEESGGTGELFF.

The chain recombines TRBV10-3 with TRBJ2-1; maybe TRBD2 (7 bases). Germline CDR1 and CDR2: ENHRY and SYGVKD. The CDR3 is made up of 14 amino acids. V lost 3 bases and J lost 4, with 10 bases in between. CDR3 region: CAISEGGGYNEQFF. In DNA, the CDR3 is TGTGCCATCAGTGAAGGGGGAGGGTACAATGAGCAGTTCTTC.

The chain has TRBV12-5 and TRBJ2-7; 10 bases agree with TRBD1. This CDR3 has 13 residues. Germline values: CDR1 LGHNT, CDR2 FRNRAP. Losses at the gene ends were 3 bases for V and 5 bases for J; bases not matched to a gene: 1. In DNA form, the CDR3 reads TGTGCTAGTGGTTTAGGGACAGGGGACGAGCAGTACTTC. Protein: CASGLGTGDEQYF.

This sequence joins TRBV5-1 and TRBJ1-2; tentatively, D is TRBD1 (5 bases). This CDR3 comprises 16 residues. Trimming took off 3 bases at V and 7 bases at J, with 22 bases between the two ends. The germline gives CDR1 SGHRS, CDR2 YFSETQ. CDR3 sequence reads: CASSWELGRGEAGYTF. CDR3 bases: TGCGCCAGCAGCTGGGAACTGGGAAGAGGGGAAGCTGGCTACACCTTC.

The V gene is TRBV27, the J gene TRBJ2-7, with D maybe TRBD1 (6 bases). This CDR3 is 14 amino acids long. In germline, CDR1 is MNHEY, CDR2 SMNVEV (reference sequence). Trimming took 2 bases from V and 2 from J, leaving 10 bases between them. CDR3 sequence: CASSLQGSAYEQYF. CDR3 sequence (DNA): TGTGCCAGCAGTTTACAGGGGTCGGCCTACGAGCAGTACTTC.

CDR3 nucleotides: TGTGCCAGTAGTACGACCACTAGCGGGGGCGCTTTCGAGCAGTACTTC. This encodes CASSTTTSGGAFEQYF. The chain carries TRBV19 and TRBJ2-7; TRBD2 matches 11 bases. The CDR3 covers 16 residues. V gave up 4 bases and J gave up 6 bases; unmatched junction bases: 11. The germline gives CDR1 LNHDA, CDR2 SQIVND (reference sequence).

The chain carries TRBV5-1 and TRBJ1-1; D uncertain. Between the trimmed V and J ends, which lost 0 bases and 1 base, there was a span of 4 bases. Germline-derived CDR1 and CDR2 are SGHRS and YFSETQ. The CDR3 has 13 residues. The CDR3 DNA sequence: TGCGCCAGCAGCTTGGTGTCGAACACTGAAGCTTTCTTT. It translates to CASSLVSNTEAFF.

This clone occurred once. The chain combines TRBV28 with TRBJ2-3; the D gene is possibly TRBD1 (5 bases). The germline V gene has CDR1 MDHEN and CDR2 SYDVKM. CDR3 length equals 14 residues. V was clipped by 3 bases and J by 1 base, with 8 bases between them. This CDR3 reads CASSFTQGTDTQYF. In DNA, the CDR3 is TGTGCCAGCAGTTTCACACAGGGCACAGATACGCAGTATTTT.

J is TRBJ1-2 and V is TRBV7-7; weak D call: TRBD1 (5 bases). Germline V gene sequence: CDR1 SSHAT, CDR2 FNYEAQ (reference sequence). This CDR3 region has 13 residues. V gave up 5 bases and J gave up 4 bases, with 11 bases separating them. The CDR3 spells CASSPGAGYGYTF. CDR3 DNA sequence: TGTGCCAGCAGCCCTGGGGCGGGCTATGGCTACACCTTC.

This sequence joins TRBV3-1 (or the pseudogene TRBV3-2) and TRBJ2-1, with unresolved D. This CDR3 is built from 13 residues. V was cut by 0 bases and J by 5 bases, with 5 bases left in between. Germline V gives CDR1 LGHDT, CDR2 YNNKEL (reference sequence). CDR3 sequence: CASSQDSDNEQFF. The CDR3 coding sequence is TGTGCCAGCAGCCAAGATTCCGACAATGAGCAGTTCTTC.

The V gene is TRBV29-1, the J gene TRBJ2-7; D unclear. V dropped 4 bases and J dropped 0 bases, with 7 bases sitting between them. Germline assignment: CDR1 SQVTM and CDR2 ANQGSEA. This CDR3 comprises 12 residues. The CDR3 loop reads CSVVVPSYEQYF. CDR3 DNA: TGCAGCGTTGTCGTACCCTCCTACGAGCAGTACTTC.

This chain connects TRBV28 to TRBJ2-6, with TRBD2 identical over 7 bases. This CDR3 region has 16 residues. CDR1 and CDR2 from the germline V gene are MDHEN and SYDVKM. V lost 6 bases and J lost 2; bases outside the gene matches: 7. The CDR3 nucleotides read TGTGCCAGCAGATCTGCGGGGGTCACTGGGGCCAACGTCCTGACTTTC. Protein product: CASRSAGVTGANVLTF.

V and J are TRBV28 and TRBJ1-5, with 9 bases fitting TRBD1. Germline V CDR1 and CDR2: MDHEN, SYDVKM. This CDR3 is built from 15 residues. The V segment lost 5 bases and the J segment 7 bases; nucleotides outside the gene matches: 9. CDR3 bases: TGTGCCAGCAGTCAATCTACAGGGGGCGGGCAGCCCCAGCATTTT. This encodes CASSQSTGGGQPQHF.

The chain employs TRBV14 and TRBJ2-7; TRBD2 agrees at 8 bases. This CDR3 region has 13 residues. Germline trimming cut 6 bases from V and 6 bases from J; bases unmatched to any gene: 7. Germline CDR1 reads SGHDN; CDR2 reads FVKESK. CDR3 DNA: TGTGCCAGCAGAGGGACTAGAGAGCGCGAGCAGTACTTC. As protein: CASRGTREREQYF. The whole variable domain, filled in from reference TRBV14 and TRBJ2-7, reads EAGVTQFPSHSVIEKGQTVTLRCDPISGHDNLYWYRRVMGKEIKFLLHFVKESKQDESGMPNNRFLAERTGGTYSTLKVQPAELEDSGVYFCASRGTREREQYFGPGTRLTVT.

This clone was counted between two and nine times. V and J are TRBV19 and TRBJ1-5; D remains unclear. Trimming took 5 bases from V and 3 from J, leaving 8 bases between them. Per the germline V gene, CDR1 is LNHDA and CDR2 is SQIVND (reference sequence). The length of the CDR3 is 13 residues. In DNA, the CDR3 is TGTGCCAGTAGTTGGGCCGTCAATCAGCCCCAGCATTTT. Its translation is CASSWAVNQPQHF.